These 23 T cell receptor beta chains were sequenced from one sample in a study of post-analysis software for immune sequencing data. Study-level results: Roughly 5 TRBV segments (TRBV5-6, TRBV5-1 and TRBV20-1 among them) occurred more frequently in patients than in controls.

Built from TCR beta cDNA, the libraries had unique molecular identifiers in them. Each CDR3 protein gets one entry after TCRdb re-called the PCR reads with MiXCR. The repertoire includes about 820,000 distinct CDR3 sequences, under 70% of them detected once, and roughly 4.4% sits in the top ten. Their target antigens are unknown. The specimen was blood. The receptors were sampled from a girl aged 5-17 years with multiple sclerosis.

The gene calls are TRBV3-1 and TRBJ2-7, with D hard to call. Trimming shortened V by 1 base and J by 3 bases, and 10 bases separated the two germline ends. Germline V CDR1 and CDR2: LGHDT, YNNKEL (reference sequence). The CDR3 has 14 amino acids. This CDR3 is CASSQVPTDYEQYF. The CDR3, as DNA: TGTGCCAGCAGCCAAGTTCCAACTGACTACGAGCAGTACTTC.

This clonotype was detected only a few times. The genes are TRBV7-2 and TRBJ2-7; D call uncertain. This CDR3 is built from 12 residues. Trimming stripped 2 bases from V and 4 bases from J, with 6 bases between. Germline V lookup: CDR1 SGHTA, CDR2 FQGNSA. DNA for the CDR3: TGTGCCAGCAGCTTAATGACGTACGAGCAGTACTTC. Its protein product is CASSLMTYEQYF.

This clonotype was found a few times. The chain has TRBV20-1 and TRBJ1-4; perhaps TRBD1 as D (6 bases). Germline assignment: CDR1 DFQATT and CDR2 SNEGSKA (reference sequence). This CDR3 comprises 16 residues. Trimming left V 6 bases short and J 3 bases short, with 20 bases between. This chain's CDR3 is CSALKRRGSANEKLFF. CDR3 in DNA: TGCAGTGCCCTTAAGCGCAGGGGCTCAGCTAATGAAAAACTGTTTTTT.

The CDR3 nucleotides read TGCAGTGCTAGACCCCTTCCTAATGAAAAACTGTTTTTT. Translated: CSARPLPNEKLFF. This chain uses TRBV20-1 with TRBJ1-4; no clear D. V lost 2 bases and J lost 3, with 7 bases in between. This CDR3 is 13 amino acids long. Germline CDR1 and CDR2: DFQATT and SNEGSKA (reference sequence).

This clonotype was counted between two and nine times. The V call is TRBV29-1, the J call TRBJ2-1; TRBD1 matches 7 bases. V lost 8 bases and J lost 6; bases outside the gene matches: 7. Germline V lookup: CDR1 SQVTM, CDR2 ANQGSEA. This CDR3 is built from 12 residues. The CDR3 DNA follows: TGCAGCACCCACCCAGGGGGCAATGAGCAGTTCTTC. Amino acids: CSTHPGGNEQFF.

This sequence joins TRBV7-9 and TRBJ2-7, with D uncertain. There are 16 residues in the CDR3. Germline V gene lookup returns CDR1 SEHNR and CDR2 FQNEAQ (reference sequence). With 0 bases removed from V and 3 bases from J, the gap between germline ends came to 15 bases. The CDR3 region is CASSLARPGFRYEQYF. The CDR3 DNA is TGTGCCAGCAGCTTAGCGCGTCCAGGTTTTCGCTACGAGCAGTACTTC.

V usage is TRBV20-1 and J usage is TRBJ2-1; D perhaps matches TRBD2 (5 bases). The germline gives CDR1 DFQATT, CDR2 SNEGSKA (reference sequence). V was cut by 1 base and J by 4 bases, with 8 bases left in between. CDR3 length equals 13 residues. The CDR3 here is CSARGGRYNEQFF. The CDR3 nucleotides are TGCAGTGCTAGAGGTGGGAGATACAATGAGCAGTTCTTC.

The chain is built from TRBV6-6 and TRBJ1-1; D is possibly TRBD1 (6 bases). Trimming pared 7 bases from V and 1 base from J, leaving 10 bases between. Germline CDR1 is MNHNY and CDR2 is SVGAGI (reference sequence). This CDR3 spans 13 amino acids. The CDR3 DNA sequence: TGTGCCAGCAAGGCAGGGGCGAACACTGAAGCTTTCTTT. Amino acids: CASKAGANTEAFF.

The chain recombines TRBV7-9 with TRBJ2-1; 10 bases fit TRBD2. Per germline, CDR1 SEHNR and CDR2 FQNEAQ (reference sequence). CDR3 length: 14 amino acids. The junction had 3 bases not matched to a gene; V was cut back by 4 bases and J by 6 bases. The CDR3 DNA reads TGTGCCAGCAGCTCGGGACTAGCGACCAATGAGCAGTTCTTC. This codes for CASSSGLATNEQFF.

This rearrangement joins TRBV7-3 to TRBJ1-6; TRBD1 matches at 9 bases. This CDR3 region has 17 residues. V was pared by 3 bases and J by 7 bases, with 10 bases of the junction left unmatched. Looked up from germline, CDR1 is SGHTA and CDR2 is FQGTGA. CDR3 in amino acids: CASSLSRVGTGNSPLHF. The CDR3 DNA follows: TGTGCCAGCAGCTTGAGCCGAGTCGGGACAGGGAATTCACCCCTCCACTTT.

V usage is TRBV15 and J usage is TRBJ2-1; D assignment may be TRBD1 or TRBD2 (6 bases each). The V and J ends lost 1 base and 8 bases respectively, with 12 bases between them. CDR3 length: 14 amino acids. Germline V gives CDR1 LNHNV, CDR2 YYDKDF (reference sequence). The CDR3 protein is CATSRGGAEHEQFF. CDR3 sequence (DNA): TGTGCCACCAGCAGAGGGGGGGCGGAACATGAGCAGTTCTTC.

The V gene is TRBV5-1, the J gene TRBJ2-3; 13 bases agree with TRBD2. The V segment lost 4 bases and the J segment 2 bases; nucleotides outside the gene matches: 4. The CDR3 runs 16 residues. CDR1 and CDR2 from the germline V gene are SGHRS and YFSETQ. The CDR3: CASSKGLAGPTDTQYF. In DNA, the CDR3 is TGCGCCAGCAGCAAGGGACTAGCGGGACCCACAGATACGCAGTATTTT. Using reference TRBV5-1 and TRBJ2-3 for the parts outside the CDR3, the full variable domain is KAGVTQTPRYLIKTRGQQVTLSCSPISGHRSVSWYQQTPGQGLQFLFEYFSETQRNKGNFPGRFSGRQFSNSRSEMNVSTLELGDSALYLCASSKGLAGPTDTQYFGPGTRLTVL.

CDR3 DNA: TGTGCCACCAGCAGGACTATATATGGGACCCAGTACTTC. It codes for CATSRTIYGTQYF. V is TRBV15 and J is TRBJ2-7, with D maybe TRBD2 (5 bases). The J call may be incorrect, as the DNA end agrees better with TRBJ2-5. CDR1 is LNHNV, CDR2 YYDKDF, per germline (reference sequence). CDR3 length equals 13 residues.

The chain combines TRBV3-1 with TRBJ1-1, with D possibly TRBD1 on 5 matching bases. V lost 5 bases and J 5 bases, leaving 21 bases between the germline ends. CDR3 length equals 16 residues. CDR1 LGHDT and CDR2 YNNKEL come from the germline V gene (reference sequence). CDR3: CASSFNPRLGGTEAFF. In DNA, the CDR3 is TGTGCCAGCAGCTTCAACCCACGACTGGGGGGTACTGAAGCTTTCTTT. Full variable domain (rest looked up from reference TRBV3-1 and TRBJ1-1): DTAVSQTPKYLVTQMGNDKSIKCEQNLGHDTMYWYKQDSKKFLKIMFSYNNKELIINETVPNRFSPKSPDKAHLNLHINSLELGDSAVYFCASSFNPRLGGTEAFFGQGTRLTVV.

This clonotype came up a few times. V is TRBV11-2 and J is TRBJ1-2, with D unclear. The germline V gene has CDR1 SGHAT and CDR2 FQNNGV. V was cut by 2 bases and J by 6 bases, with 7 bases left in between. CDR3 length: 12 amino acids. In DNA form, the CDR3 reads TGTGCCAGCAGCTTAATCCGACATGGCTACACCTTC. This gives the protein CASSLIRHGYTF.

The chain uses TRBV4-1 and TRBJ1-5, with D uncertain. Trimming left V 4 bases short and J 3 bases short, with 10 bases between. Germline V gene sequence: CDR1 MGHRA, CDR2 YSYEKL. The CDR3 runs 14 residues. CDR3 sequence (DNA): TGCGCCAGCAGCCTCGACCTGGTCAATCAGCCCCAGCATTTT. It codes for CASSLDLVNQPQHF.

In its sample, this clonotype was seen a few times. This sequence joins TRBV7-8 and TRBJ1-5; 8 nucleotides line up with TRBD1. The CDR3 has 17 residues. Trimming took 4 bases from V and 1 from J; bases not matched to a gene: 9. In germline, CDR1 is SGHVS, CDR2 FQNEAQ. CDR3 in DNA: TGTGCCAGCAGCTACGCCTCCGACAGGGGCAGCAATCAGCCCCAGCATTTT. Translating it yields CASSYASDRGSNQPQHF. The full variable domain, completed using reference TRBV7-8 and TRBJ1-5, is GAGVSQSPRYKVAKRGQDVALRCDPISGHVSLFWYQQALGQGPEFLTYFQNEAQLDKSGLPSDRFFAERPEGSVSTLKIQRTQQEDSAVYLCASSYASDRGSNQPQHFGDGTRLSIL.

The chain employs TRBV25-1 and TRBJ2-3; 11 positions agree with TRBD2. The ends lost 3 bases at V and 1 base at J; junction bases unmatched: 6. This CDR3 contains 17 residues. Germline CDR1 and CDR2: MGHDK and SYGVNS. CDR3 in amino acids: CASSDPLAGGRTDTQYF. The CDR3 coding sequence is TGTGCCAGCAGTGATCCCCTAGCGGGGGGCCGCACAGATACGCAGTATTTT.

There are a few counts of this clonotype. For the CDR3, the DNA is TGCAGTGCTGGCGGACAGGGGGCGGCTGGGAACTATGGCTACACCTTC. As protein: CSAGGQGAAGNYGYTF. The chain has TRBV20-1 and TRBJ1-2; 11 positions match TRBD1. The CDR3 loop spans 16 amino acids. CDR1 and CDR2 from the germline V gene are DFQATT and SNEGSKA (reference sequence). Trimming at V came to 5 bases and at J to 2 bases, leaving 10 bases not matched to a gene.

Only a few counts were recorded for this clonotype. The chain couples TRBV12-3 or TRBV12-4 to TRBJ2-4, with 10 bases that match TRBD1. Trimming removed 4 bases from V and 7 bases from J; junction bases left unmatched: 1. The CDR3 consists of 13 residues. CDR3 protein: CASSSGQGNIQYF. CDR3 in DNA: TGTGCCAGCAGTTCGGGACAGGGGAACATTCAGTACTTC.

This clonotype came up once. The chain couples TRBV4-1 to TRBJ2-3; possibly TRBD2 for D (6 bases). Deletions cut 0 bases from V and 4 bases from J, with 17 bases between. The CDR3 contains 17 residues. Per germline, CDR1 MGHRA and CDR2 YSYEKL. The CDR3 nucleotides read TGCGCCAGCAGCCAAGAGGGGGGAAGGGCCGCATCAGATACGCAGTATTTT. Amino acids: CASSQEGGRAASDTQYF.

The CDR3 sequence: CASRTGLDTQYF. For the CDR3, the DNA is TGTGCCAGCAGAACAGGGTTGGATACGCAGTATTTT. The V call is TRBV12-3 or TRBV12-4, the J call TRBJ2-3; a weak D match, TRBD1 (6 bases). Trimming left V 6 bases short and J 6 bases short, with 10 bases between. The CDR3 is 12 amino acids.

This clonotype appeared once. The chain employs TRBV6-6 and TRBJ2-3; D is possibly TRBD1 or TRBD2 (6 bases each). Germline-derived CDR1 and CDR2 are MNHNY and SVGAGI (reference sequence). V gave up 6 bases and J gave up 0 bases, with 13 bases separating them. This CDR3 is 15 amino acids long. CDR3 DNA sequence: TGTGCCAGCAGCCCGGGGGCGCATAGCACAGATACGCAGTATTTT. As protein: CASSPGAHSTDTQYF.